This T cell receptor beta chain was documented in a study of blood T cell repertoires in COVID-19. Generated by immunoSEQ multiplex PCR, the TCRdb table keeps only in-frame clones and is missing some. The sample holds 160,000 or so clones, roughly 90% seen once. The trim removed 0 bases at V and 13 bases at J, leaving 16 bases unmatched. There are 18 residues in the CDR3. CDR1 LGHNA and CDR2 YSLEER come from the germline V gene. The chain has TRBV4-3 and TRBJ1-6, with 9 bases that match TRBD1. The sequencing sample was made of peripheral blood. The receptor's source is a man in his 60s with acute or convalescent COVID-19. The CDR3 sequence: CASSQDLNPGTGKRPLHF. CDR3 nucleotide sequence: TGCGCCAGCAGCCAAGATCTCAATCCGGGGACAGGGAAACGGCCCCTCCACTTT.